This T cell receptor (beta chain) was sequenced during a study of T-cell reconstitution after alpha-beta-depleted transplantation in children. After removal of 7 bases from V and 5 bases from J, the junction contained 10 bases not matched to a gene. In germline, CDR1 is LNHNV, CDR2 YYDKDF (reference sequence). The CDR3 loop spans 15 amino acids. Unique molecular identifiers tagged the TCRbeta library. TCRdb ran MiXCR on the PCR reads and lists one entry per CDR3 protein. Here the sample spans about 350,000 distinct CDR3 sequences, roughly 13% being singletons. This clonotype was seen a few times. The origin of this receptor is a human donor who donated a stem cell graft to a child with Fanconi anemia. This material consisted of PBMCs, taken from the stem cell graft. The chain has TRBV15 and TRBJ2-3, with 9 nucleotides matching TRBD2. The CDR3 DNA reads as TGTGCCACCATGGCGTGGGTTAGCGGGGGAGATACGCAGTATTTT. Amino acids: CATMAWVSGGDTQYF.